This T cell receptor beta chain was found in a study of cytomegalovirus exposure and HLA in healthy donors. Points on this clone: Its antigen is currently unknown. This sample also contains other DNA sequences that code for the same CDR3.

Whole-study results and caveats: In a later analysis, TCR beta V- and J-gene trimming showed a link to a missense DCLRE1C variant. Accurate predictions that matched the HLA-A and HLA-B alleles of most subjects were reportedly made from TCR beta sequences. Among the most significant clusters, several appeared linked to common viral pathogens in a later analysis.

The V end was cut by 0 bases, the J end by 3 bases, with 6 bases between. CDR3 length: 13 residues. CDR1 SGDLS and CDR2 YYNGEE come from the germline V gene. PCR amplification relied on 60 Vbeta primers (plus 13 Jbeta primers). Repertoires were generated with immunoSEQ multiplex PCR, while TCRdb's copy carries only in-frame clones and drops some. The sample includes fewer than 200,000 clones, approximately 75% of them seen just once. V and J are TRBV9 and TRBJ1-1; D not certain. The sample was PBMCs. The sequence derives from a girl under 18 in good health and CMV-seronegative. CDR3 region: CASSVGRDTEAFF. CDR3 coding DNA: TGTGCCAGCAGCGTAGGACGGGACACTGAAGCTTTCTTT.